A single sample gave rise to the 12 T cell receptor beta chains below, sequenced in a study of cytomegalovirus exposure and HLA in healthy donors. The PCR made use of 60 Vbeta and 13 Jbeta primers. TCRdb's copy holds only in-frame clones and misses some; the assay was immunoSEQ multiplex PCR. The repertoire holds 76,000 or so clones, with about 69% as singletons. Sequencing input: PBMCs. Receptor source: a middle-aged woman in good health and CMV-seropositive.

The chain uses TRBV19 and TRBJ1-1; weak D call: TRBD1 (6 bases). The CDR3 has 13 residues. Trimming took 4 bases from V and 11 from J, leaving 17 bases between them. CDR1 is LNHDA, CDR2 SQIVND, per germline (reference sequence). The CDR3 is CASSTNLQGWAFF. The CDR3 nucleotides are TGTGCCAGTAGTACCAACCTACAGGGTTGGGCTTTCTTT.

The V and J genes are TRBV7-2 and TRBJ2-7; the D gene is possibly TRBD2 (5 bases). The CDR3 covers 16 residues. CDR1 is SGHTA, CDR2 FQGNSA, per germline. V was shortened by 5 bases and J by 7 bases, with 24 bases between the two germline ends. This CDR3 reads CASSPRGGPAIGEQYF. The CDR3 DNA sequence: TGTGCCAGCAGCCCGCGAGGCGGGCCGGCGATTGGGGAGCAGTACTTC.

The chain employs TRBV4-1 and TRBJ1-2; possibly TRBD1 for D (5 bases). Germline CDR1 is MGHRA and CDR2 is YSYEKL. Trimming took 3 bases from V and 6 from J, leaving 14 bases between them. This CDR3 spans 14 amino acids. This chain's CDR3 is CASSQEATANGYTF. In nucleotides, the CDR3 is TGCGCCAGCAGCCAGGAAGCGACAGCGAATGGCTACACCTTC.

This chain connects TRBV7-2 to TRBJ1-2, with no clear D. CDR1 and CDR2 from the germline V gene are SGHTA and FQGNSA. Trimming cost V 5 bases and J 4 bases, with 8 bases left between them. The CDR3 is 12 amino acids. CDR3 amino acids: CASSLGGYGYTF. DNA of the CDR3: TGTGCCAGCAGCCTTGGAGGCTATGGCTACACCTTC.

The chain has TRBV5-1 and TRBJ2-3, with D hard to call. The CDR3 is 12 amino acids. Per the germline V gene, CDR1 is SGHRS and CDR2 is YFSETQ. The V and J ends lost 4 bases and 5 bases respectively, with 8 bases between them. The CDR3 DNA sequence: TGCGCCAGCAGCCAAACCGGAGATACGCAGTATTTT. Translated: CASSQTGDTQYF.

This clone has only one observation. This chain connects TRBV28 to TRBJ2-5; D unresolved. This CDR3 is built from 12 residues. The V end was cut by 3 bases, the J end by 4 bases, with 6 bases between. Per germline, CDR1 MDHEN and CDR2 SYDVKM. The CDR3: CASSLSLETQYF. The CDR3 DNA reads TGTGCCAGCAGTTTGAGTTTAGAGACCCAGTACTTC.

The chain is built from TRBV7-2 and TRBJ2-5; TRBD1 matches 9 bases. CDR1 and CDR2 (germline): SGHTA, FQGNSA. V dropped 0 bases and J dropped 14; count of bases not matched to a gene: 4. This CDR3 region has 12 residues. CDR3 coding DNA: TGTGCCAGCAGCTTAGCTGGACAGGGGAGATACTTC. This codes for CASSLAGQGRYF.

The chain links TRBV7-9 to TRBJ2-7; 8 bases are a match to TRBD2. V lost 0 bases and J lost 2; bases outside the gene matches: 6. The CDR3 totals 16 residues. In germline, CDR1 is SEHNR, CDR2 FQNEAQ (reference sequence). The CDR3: CASSLASGGEAYEQYF. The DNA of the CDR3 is TGTGCCAGCAGCTTAGCCTCGGGGGGGGAGGCCTACGAGCAGTACTTC.

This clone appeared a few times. This chain's CDR3 is CASSWDRTTYEQYF. For the CDR3, the DNA is TGTGCCAGCAGCTGGGACAGGACTACCTACGAGCAGTACTTC. This chain links TRBV7-2 with TRBJ2-7; 8 bases match TRBD1. Germline CDR1 and CDR2: SGHTA and FQGNSA. The CDR3 is 14 residues long. Losses at the gene ends were 4 bases for V and 2 bases for J; bases not matched to a gene: 4.

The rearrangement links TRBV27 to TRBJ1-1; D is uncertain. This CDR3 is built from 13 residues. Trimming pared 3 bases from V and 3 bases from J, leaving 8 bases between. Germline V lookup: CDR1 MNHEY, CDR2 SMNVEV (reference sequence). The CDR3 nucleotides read TGTGCCAGCAGTTTCCGGAGGCACACTGAAGCTTTCTTT. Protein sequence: CASSFRRHTEAFF.

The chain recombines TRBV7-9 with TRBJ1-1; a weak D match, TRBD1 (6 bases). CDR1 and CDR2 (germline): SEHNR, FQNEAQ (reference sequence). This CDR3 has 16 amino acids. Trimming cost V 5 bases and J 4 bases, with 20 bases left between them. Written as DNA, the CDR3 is TGTGCCAGCAGCCAGGGACAACGAGAGGGTGGCACTGAAGCTTTCTTT. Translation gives CASSQGQREGGTEAFF.

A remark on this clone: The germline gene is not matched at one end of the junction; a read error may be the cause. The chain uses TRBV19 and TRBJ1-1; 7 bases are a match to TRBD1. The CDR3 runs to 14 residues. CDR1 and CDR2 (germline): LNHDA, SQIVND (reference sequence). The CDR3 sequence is CASRTGDPNPEAFF. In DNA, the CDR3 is TGTGCCAGTAGAACAGGGGACCCGAACCCTGAAGCTTTCTTT.